This T cell receptor beta chain emerged from a study of T cells after yellow fever vaccination. Overall study context: When fractions had low cell numbers, they were prepared with SMART-Seq v4 Ultra Low Input.

The CDR3 runs to 16 residues. Germline-derived CDR1 and CDR2 are SGHRS and YFSETQ. Trimming at V came to 0 bases and at J to 2 bases, leaving 5 bases not matched to a gene. This clonotype has a handful of counts. As TCR cDNA was made by 5'RACE template switching, a universal primer site and UMIs were added. MiXCR, applied by TCRdb to the 5' RACE reads, yields one record per CDR3 protein. Altogether some 160,000 distinct CDR3 sequences are present, around 7.2% being singletons, with the ten largest covering under 3%. This material consisted of CD4+ T cells sorted from PBMCs, taken 5 days after the first yellow fever vaccination. The origin of this receptor is a man between 18 and 35 years old who received the YFV17D yellow fever vaccine. The V call is TRBV5-1, the J call TRBJ2-3; 8 positions match TRBD2. CDR3 nucleotides: TGCGCCAGCAGCTTGGCCCTAGCGGGTCTCACAGATACGCAGTATTTT. Translation gives CASSLALAGLTDTQYF.